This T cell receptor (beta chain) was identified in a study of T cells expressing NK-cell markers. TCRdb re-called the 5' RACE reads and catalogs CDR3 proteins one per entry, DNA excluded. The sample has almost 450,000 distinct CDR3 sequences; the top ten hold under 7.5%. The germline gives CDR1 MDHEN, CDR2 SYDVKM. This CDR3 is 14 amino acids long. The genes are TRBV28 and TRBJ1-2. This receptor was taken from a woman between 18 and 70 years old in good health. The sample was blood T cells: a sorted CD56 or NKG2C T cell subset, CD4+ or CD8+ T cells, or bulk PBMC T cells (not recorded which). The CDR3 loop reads CASSSGGVDYGYTF.